The rows below give T cell receptor beta chains drawn from one sample of a study of CD8+ T cells in alopecia areata. Assay used: immunoSEQ multiplex PCR; TCRdb lists only in-frame clones, some missing. Of more than 90,000 clones detected, 58% appear once; the ten largest clones hold about 31%. The source was CD8+ T cells sorted from blood, collected at week 4, from a patient treated with tofacitinib. The receptors originated from a human donor with alopecia areata. Each CDR3 is given with its conserved first and last residue. Each record gives: CDR3 DNA, CDR3 protein, D gene, J gene, V gene, CDR3 length, clone size. A D gene is named only where the DNA matches it firmly. The size of a clone is reported for some rows only, either as once, few or many, or as a class for expanded clones.

CDR3 DNA: TGCGCCAGCAGCGATGGTTACCGGGAGAACACCGGGGAGCTGTTTTTT
CDR3 protein: CASSDGYRENTGELFF
D gene: -
J gene: TRBJ2-2
V gene: TRBV5-1
CDR3 length: 16
clone size: -

CDR3 DNA: TGTGCCACCAGCAGAGATCGTGGCATCACAGATACGCAGTATTTT
CDR3 protein: CATSRDRGITDTQYF
D gene: -
J gene: TRBJ2-3
V gene: TRBV15
CDR3 length: 15
clone size: few

CDR3 DNA: TGTGCCAGTAGATTGGTATCGTCCTCAGATACGCAGTATTTT
CDR3 protein: CASRLVSSSDTQYF
D gene: -
J gene: TRBJ2-3
V gene: TRBV7-9
CDR3 length: 14
clone size: -

CDR3 DNA: TGCAGCGTTGGGGAAAACACCGGGGAGCTGTTTTTT
CDR3 protein: CSVGENTGELFF
D gene: -
J gene: TRBJ2-2
V gene: TRBV29-1
CDR3 length: 12
clone size: -

CDR3 DNA: TGTGCCAGCAGTATCAGGAACACTGAAGCTTTCTTT
CDR3 protein: CASSIRNTEAFF
D gene: -
J gene: TRBJ1-1
V gene: TRBV2
CDR3 length: 12
clone size: -

CDR3 DNA: TGTGCCAGCAGCTTAGGCAACGCGGGGGAAAAACTGTTTTTT
CDR3 protein: CASSLGNAGEKLFF
D gene: -
J gene: TRBJ1-4
V gene: TRBV7-9
CDR3 length: 14
clone size: -

CDR3 DNA: TGCAGCGCCCTGGGCGGGGGGGGCCACGATGAGCAGTTCTTC
CDR3 protein: CSALGGGGHDEQFF
D gene: TRBD2
J gene: TRBJ2-1
V gene: TRBV29-1
CDR3 length: 14
clone size: few

CDR3 DNA: TGCAGCGCTCACACCGGGACTAGCGGGGTAAATGAGCAGTTCTTC
CDR3 protein: CSAHTGTSGVNEQFF
D gene: TRBD2
J gene: TRBJ2-1
V gene: TRBV29-1
CDR3 length: 15
clone size: -

CDR3 DNA: TGTGCCAGTAGTATCGGGGGACTAGCGGAGACCCAGTACTTC
CDR3 protein: CASSIGGLAETQYF
D gene: TRBD2
J gene: TRBJ2-5
V gene: TRBV19
CDR3 length: 14
clone size: -

CDR3 DNA: TGCGCCAGCAGCCACGCAGATACGCAGTATTTT
CDR3 protein: CASSHADTQYF
D gene: -
J gene: TRBJ2-3
V gene: TRBV4-1
CDR3 length: 11
clone size: -

CDR3 DNA: TGTGCCAGCAGACCGGGACTAGCGGGGCAAGAGACCCAGTACTTC
CDR3 protein: CASRPGLAGQETQYF
D gene: TRBD2
J gene: TRBJ2-5
V gene: TRBV2
CDR3 length: 15
clone size: -

CDR3 DNA: TGTGCCAGCAGTGACTCCGGGACAGGGGCTGAAGCTTTCTTT
CDR3 protein: CASSDSGTGAEAFF
D gene: TRBD1
J gene: TRBJ1-1
V gene: TRBV6-4
CDR3 length: 14
clone size: -

CDR3 DNA: TGTGCCTGGAGTGTCGGGACCTACTATGGCTACACCTTC
CDR3 protein: CAWSVGTYYGYTF
D gene: -
J gene: TRBJ1-2
V gene: TRBV30
CDR3 length: 13
clone size: -

CDR3 DNA: TGTGCCAGCAGTGAAGTGTACGAGCAGTACTTC
CDR3 protein: CASSEVYEQYF
D gene: -
J gene: TRBJ2-7
V gene: TRBV2
CDR3 length: 11
clone size: -

CDR3 DNA: TGCAGCGTTGAACAACCCGGACAGGAATCCGGGGAGCTGTTTTTT
CDR3 protein: CSVEQPGQESGELFF
D gene: TRBD1
J gene: TRBJ2-2
V gene: TRBV29-1
CDR3 length: 15
clone size: -

CDR3 DNA: TGCAGCGAAATTGGGACAGGGGACTATGGCTACACCTTC
CDR3 protein: CSEIGTGDYGYTF
D gene: TRBD1
J gene: TRBJ1-2
V gene: TRBV29-1
CDR3 length: 13
clone size: -

CDR3 DNA: TGTGCCAGCAGCTTAGCCGTCACAGGGGCTCATAATTCACCCCTCCACTTT
CDR3 protein: CASSLAVTGAHNSPLHF
D gene: TRBD1
J gene: TRBJ1-6
V gene: TRBV13
CDR3 length: 17
clone size: -

CDR3 DNA: TGCAGCGTTCCGGGCGGCACTGAAGCTTTCTTT
CDR3 protein: CSVPGGTEAFF
D gene: -
J gene: TRBJ1-1
V gene: TRBV29-1
CDR3 length: 11
clone size: -

CDR3 DNA: TGTGCCAGCAGTGGAACCGGGACAGGGTACTACGAGCAGTACTTC
CDR3 protein: CASSGTGTGYYEQYF
D gene: TRBD1
J gene: TRBJ2-7
V gene: TRBV25-1
CDR3 length: 15
clone size: few

CDR3 DNA: TGTGCCAGCAGCTTACCTGCGGGGGAGACCCAGTACTTC
CDR3 protein: CASSLPAGETQYF
D gene: -
J gene: TRBJ2-5
V gene: TRBV7-9
CDR3 length: 13
clone size: -

CDR3 DNA: TGCAGCACCAGGGACAGGGACCGAAACACCATATATTTT
CDR3 protein: CSTRDRDRNTIYF
D gene: TRBD1
J gene: TRBJ1-3
V gene: TRBV29-1
CDR3 length: 13
clone size: once

CDR3 DNA: TGTGCCAGCAGCACTCTAACAGGGGGCAACACTGAAGCTTTCTTT
CDR3 protein: CASSTLTGGNTEAFF
D gene: TRBD1
J gene: TRBJ1-1
V gene: TRBV7-9
CDR3 length: 15
clone size: once

CDR3 DNA: TGTGCCAGCAGCGTAGGAAGAGTTCAAGAGACCCAGTACTTC
CDR3 protein: CASSVGRVQETQYF
D gene: -
J gene: TRBJ2-5
V gene: TRBV9
CDR3 length: 14
clone size: few

CDR3 DNA: TGTGCCAGCAGCTTAGCGGGCGGGGAAGAGACCCAGTACTTC
CDR3 protein: CASSLAGGEETQYF
D gene: -
J gene: TRBJ2-5
V gene: TRBV7-9
CDR3 length: 14
clone size: -

CDR3 DNA: TGTGCCAGCACCCCGGGGGACAGGGGGATTCTAGCCACTGAAGCTTTCTTT
CDR3 protein: CASTPGDRGILATEAFF
D gene: TRBD1
J gene: TRBJ1-1
V gene: TRBV7-9
CDR3 length: 17
clone size: few

CDR3 DNA: TGCGCCAGCAGCCAAGATAGCCTAGCGGGATGGAACACCGGGGAGCTGTTTTTT
CDR3 protein: CASSQDSLAGWNTGELFF
D gene: TRBD2
J gene: TRBJ2-2
V gene: TRBV4-3
CDR3 length: 18
clone size: -

CDR3 DNA: TGTGCCTGGAGTGTTGGGGGGAACGATCAGCCCCAGCATTTT
CDR3 protein: CAWSVGGNDQPQHF
D gene: -
J gene: TRBJ1-5
V gene: TRBV30
CDR3 length: 14
clone size: -

CDR3 DNA: TGTGCCAGCAGTTTGTTTGGAGGGGAGCTGTTTTTT
CDR3 protein: CASSLFGGELFF
D gene: -
J gene: TRBJ2-2
V gene: TRBV28
CDR3 length: 12
clone size: many

CDR3 DNA: TGCAGCGTGACAGGGGTGGGGGCCTACGAGCAGTACTTC
CDR3 protein: CSVTGVGAYEQYF
D gene: TRBD1
J gene: TRBJ2-7
V gene: TRBV29-1
CDR3 length: 13
clone size: -

CDR3 DNA: TGTGCCAGCAGTTTCGAGGGGGGCACCGGGGAGCTGTTTTTT
CDR3 protein: CASSFEGGTGELFF
D gene: -
J gene: TRBJ2-2
V gene: TRBV27
CDR3 length: 14
clone size: -

CDR3 DNA: TGTGCCAGCATTCCGTGGACGACCAATGAGCAGTTCTTC
CDR3 protein: CASIPWTTNEQFF
D gene: -
J gene: TRBJ2-1
V gene: TRBV2
CDR3 length: 13
clone size: -

CDR3 DNA: TGTGCCAGCGGGGTGGGGAACACAGATACGCAGTATTTT
CDR3 protein: CASGVGNTDTQYF
D gene: -
J gene: TRBJ2-3
V gene: TRBV2
CDR3 length: 13
clone size: -

CDR3 DNA: TGTGCCAGCTCACCAGTCGACGGGGCTAACTATGGCTACACCTTC
CDR3 protein: CASSPVDGANYGYTF
D gene: -
J gene: TRBJ1-2
V gene: TRBV18
CDR3 length: 15
clone size: few

CDR3 DNA: TGTGCCAGCAGTTACGTTGGGGGGAAACCCTACGAGCAGTACTTC
CDR3 protein: CASSYVGGKPYEQYF
D gene: -
J gene: TRBJ2-7
V gene: TRBV6-5
CDR3 length: 15
clone size: -

CDR3 DNA: TGTGCCAGCAGCTTGACAGGGGGTAGTGGCTACACCTTC
CDR3 protein: CASSLTGGSGYTF
D gene: TRBD1
J gene: TRBJ1-2
V gene: TRBV27
CDR3 length: 13
clone size: -

CDR3 DNA: TGCAGCGTGACGGGACTCCCGAATGCAGATACGCAGTATTTT
CDR3 protein: CSVTGLPNADTQYF
D gene: -
J gene: TRBJ2-3
V gene: TRBV29-1
CDR3 length: 14
clone size: few

CDR3 DNA: TGCAGCGTTGGGCCCCGGACTAGCGGAACCTACGAGCAGTACTTC
CDR3 protein: CSVGPRTSGTYEQYF
D gene: TRBD2
J gene: TRBJ2-7
V gene: TRBV29-1
CDR3 length: 15
clone size: -

CDR3 DNA: TGTGCCTGGCACTTGGGGGCCTACGAGCAGTACTTC
CDR3 protein: CAWHLGAYEQYF
D gene: -
J gene: TRBJ2-7
V gene: TRBV30
CDR3 length: 12
clone size: -

CDR3 DNA: TGTGCCACCAGCAGAGGACCGACAGGGAGCAACGAGCAGTACTTC
CDR3 protein: CATSRGPTGSNEQYF
D gene: TRBD1
J gene: TRBJ2-7
V gene: TRBV15
CDR3 length: 15
clone size: -